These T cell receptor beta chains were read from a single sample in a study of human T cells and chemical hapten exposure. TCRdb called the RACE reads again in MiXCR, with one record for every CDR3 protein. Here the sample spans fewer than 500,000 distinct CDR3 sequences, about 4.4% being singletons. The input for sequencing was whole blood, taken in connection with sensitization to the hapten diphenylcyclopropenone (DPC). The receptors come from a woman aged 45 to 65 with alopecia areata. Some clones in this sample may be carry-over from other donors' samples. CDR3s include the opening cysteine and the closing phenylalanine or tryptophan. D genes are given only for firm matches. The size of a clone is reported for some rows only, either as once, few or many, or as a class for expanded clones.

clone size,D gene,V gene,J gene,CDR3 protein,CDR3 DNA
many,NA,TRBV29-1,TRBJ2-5,CSVRTGGYQETQYF,TGCAGCGTACGGACAGGAGGGTACCAAGAGACCCAGTACTTC
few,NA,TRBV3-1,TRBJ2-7,CASSQGVAGSGEQYF,TGTGCCAGCAGCCAAGGGGTGGCGGGAAGCGGCGAGCAGTACTTC
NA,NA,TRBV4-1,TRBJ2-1,CASSRDGEQFF,TGCGCCAGCAGCCGGGACGGTGAGCAGTTCTTC
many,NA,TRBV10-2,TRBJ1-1,CASSGGTEAFF,TGTGCCAGCAGTGGGGGGACTGAAGCTTTCTTT
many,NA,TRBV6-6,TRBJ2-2,CASTPHGELFF,TGTGCCAGCACCCCCCACGGGGAGCTGTTTTTT
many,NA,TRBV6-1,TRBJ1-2,CASSDRGARGYTF,TGTGCCAGCAGTGATCGGGGGGCGCGTGGCTACACCTTC
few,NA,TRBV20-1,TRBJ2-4,CSAALQGAKNIQYF,TGCAGTGCCGCGTTACAGGGAGCCAAAAACATTCAGTACTTC
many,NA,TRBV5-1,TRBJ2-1,CASSETGGGFVRDEQFF,TGCGCCAGCTCCGAAACAGGAGGGGGTTTTGTTAGGGATGAGCAGTTCTTC
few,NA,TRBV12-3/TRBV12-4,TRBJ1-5,CASSLVPRGQPQHF,TGTGCCAGCAGTTTAGTGCCGAGGGGCCAGCCCCAGCATTTT
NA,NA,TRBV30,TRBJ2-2,CAWSGPGLTNTGELFF,TGTGCCTGGAGTGGTCCGGGGCTTACGAACACCGGGGAGCTGTTTTTT
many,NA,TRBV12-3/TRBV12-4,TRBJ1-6,CASSLATVNSPLHF,TGTGCCAGCAGTTTAGCGACAGTGAATTCACCCCTCCACTTT
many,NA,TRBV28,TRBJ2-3,CASSLTGQADTDTQYF,TGTGCCAGCAGTTTAACGGGCCAAGCTGACACAGATACGCAGTATTTT
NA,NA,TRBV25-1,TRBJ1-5,CASSDPGSAQPQHF,TGTGCCAGCAGTGATCCGGGGTCAGCTCAGCCCCAGCATTTT
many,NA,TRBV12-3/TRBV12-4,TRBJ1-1,CASSQTGRAAEAFF,TGTGCCAGCAGCCAAACAGGCAGGGCCGCTGAAGCTTTCTTT
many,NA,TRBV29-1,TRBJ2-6,CSVEVRGQGAGANVLTF,TGCAGCGTTGAGGTTAGAGGGCAGGGAGCAGGGGCCAACGTCCTGACTTTC